Below, one TCR beta chain is given with its context. Its antigen is still unknown. Here immunoSEQ multiplex PCR was the method, and the copy in TCRdb shows in-frame clones only, minus some. The sample holds about 120,000 clones, 88% seen once. This record comes from a study of cytomegalovirus exposure and HLA in healthy donors. Points from the study as a whole: First-cohort TCR clusters tended to co-occur in the 130 or so validation repertoires, a later analysis found. Usually a TCR sequence was rare, but some public TCRs were found in many donors.

The CDR3 sequence is 16 residues long. In germline, CDR1 is SGHNT, CDR2 YYREEE (reference sequence). The junction had 0 bases not matched to a gene; V was cut back by 0 bases and J by 0 bases. The sequence derives from a woman aged 25 to 39 in good health and CMV-seropositive. The rearrangement joins TRBV5-4 to TRBJ2-2; 9 bases agree with TRBD2. Sample: PBMCs. As DNA, the CDR3 is TGTGCCAGCAGCTTGGGACTAGCGGCGAACACCGGGGAGCTGTTTTTT. Translation gives CASSLGLAANTGELFF.